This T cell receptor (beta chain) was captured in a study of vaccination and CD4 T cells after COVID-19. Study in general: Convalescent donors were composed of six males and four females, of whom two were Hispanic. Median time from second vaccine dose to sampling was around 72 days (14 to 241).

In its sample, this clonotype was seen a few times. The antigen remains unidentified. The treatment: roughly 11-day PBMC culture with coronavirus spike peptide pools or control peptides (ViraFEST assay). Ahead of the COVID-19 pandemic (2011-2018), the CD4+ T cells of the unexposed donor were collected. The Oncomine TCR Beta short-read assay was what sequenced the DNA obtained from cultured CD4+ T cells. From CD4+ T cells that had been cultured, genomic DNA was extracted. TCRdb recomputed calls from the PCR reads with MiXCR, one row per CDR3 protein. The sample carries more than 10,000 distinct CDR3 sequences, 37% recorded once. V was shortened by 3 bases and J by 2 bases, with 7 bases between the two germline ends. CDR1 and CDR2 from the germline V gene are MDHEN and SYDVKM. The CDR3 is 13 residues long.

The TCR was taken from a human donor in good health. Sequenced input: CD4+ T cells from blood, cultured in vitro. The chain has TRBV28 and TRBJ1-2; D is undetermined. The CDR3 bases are TGTGCCAGCAGTTTTACGGGGAACTATGGCTACACCTTC. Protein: CASSFTGNYGYTF.